This T cell receptor (beta chain) was observed in a study of early stage breast cancer tumors. This table comes from immunoSEQ multiplex PCR, and its TCRdb copy is limited to in-frame clones, with some not included. The repertoire holds 40,000 to 60,000 clones, with about 80% as singletons. Germline CDR1 is MNHEY and CDR2 is SMNVEV (reference sequence). CDR3 length equals 16 residues. Trimming took off 5 bases at V and 0 bases at J, with 16 bases between the two ends. Sequenced material: blood. This sequence joins TRBV27 and TRBJ1-1; tentative D call: TRBD1 (6 bases). The TCR originated in a person aged 45 to 59 with breast cancer. CDR3 DNA: TGTGCCAGCAGTCCGGACAGCCCTGACCTGAACACTGAAGCTTTCTTT. Protein product: CASSPDSPDLNTEAFF.